A single sample is the source of the 30 T cell receptor beta chains below, sequenced in a study of T cell responses to AZD1222 COVID-19 vaccine. Sequenced by immunoSEQ multiplex PCR; TCRdb stores in-frame clones only, minus some. Among roughly 150,000 clones listed, about 87% were seen once. The specimen comprised peripheral blood, sampled 28 days after the second AZD1222 dose. Receptors were obtained from an adult who received the AZD1222 COVID-19 vaccine.

The V gene is TRBV15, the J gene TRBJ1-3; the D gene is possibly TRBD1 (5 bases). The CDR3 covers 16 residues. The V and J ends lost 1 base and 0 bases respectively, with 10 bases between them. Per the germline V gene, CDR1 is LNHNV and CDR2 is YYDKDF (reference sequence). As DNA, the CDR3 is TGTGCCACCAGCAGAGGCGACAGTCACTCTGGAAACACCATATATTTT. It specifies CATSRGDSHSGNTIYF.

The V call is TRBV5-1, the J call TRBJ2-3; no firm D call. Germline CDR1 is SGHRS and CDR2 is YFSETQ. The CDR3 totals 14 residues. Trimming pared 5 bases from V and 2 bases from J, leaving 12 bases between. The CDR3 nucleotides read TGCGCCAGCAGTTCAGTGGGGTACACAGATACGCAGTATTTT. Its protein product is CASSSVGYTDTQYF.

V is TRBV9 and J is TRBJ1-1; 8 nucleotides align to TRBD1. J lost 0 bases, V lost 3 bases, and 4 bases had no gene match. The V gene's germline CDR1 is SGDLS and CDR2 YYNGEE. The CDR3 is 15 residues long. In DNA form, the CDR3 reads TGTGCCAGCAGCGACAGGGGGTCCATGAACACTGAAGCTTTCTTT. The encoded protein is CASSDRGSMNTEAFF.

The chain combines TRBV4-2 with TRBJ2-7; D gene ambiguous. This CDR3 is built from 14 residues. With 0 bases removed from V and 4 bases from J, the gap between germline ends came to 10 bases. Germline CDR1 LGHNA, CDR2 YNFKEQ. CDR3 amino acids: CASSQEVSSYEQYF. The DNA for the CDR3 is TGTGCCAGCAGCCAAGAAGTCAGTTCGTACGAGCAGTACTTC.

V and J are TRBV2 and TRBJ2-3, with D perhaps matching TRBD1 or TRBD2 (6 bases each). Germline V gene sequence: CDR1 SNHLY, CDR2 FYNNEI. The CDR3 has 14 residues. Trimming removed 11 bases at V and 3 bases at J, with 18 bases between. The CDR3 coding sequence is TGTGCCGGGGGCGGGACGGCAAGAACAGATACGCAGTATTTT. Its translation: CAGGGTARTDTQYF.

V usage is TRBV27 and J usage is TRBJ1-4; D is ambiguous. Deletions cut 5 bases from V and 7 bases from J, with 20 bases between. Germline CDR1 MNHEY, CDR2 SMNVEV (reference sequence). The CDR3 is made up of 16 amino acids. The CDR3 sequence is CASSNRRRMPSEKLFF. The CDR3 DNA reads TGTGCCAGCAGTAACCGACGGAGGATGCCATCTGAAAAACTGTTTTTT.

The chain employs TRBV19 and TRBJ1-3, with a tentative D call TRBD1 (6 bases). The CDR3 has 14 amino acids. The germline gives CDR1 LNHDA, CDR2 SQIVND (reference sequence). V dropped 3 bases and J dropped 4 bases, with 10 bases sitting between them. The CDR3 DNA sequence: TGTGCCAGTAGTATGCAGACAGGCGGAAACACCATATATTTT. It specifies CASSMQTGGNTIYF. Full variable domain (remainder filled in from reference TRBV19 and TRBJ1-3): DGGITQSPKYLFRKEGQNVTLSCEQNLNHDAMYWYRQDPGQGLRLIYYSQIVNDFQKGDIAEGYSVSREKKESFPLTVTSAQKNPTAFYLCASSMQTGGNTIYFGEGSWLTVV.

The chain uses TRBV11-2 and TRBJ2-3, with a weak D call TRBD2 (6 bases). V was pared by 5 bases and J by 8 bases, with 17 bases between. The CDR3 has 14 residues. Germline V gene sequence: CDR1 SGHAT, CDR2 FQNNGV. The CDR3 DNA reads TGTGCCAGCAGCGCCTCGGGCGGGACGGGTACGCAGTATTTT. Residues: CASSASGGTGTQYF.

The chain joins TRBV28 to TRBJ1-3; D is undetermined. V shed 5 bases and J shed 2 bases, with 7 bases lying between them. The CDR3 has 13 residues. Germline values: CDR1 MDHEN, CDR2 SYDVKM. CDR3 residues: CASSVSAGNTIYF. The CDR3 DNA reads as TGTGCCAGCAGTGTCTCAGCTGGAAACACCATATATTTT.

The chain uses TRBV7-2 and TRBJ1-1, with D possibly being TRBD1 (6 bases). CDR3 length: 13 residues. V was pared by 2 bases and J by 7 bases, with 11 bases between. CDR1 and CDR2 (germline): SGHTA, FQGNSA. CDR3 DNA: TGTGCCAGCAGCTTATGGGGGCATGGTGAAGCTTTCTTT. Translating it yields CASSLWGHGEAFF.

This clone was recorded a few times. The J gene is TRBJ2-7, the V gene TRBV28; no definite D call. Germline assignment: CDR1 MDHEN and CDR2 SYDVKM. The CDR3 spans 15 residues. V was pared by 7 bases and J by 5 bases, with 21 bases between. The CDR3 sequence is CASTIRRVPFHEQYF. CDR3 DNA sequence: TGTGCCAGCACCATACGTAGGGTACCCTTTCACGAGCAGTACTTC. The full variable domain, completed using reference TRBV28 and TRBJ2-7, is DVKVTQSSRYLVKRTGEKVFLECVQDMDHENMFWYRQDPGLGLRLIYFSYDVKMKEKGDIPEGYSVSREKKERFSLILESASTNQTSMYLCASTIRRVPFHEQYFGPGTRLTVT.

The genes are TRBV28 and TRBJ2-7; D remains ambiguous. Germline V gene sequence: CDR1 MDHEN, CDR2 SYDVKM. The ends were cut back, 2 bases at V and 3 bases at J, with 5 bases in the middle. The CDR3 totals 12 residues. The CDR3 reads CASSLGYYEQYF. The CDR3 nucleotides read TGTGCCAGCAGTTTAGGGTACTACGAGCAGTACTTC.

This clone has a single count. The rearrangement joins TRBV7-9 to TRBJ1-5, with D unclear. Germline CDR1 SEHNR, CDR2 FQNEAQ (reference sequence). This CDR3 comprises 13 residues. The V and J ends lost 3 bases and 2 bases respectively, with 5 bases between them. The CDR3 DNA reads as TGTGCCAGCAGCTTCCAAGGCAATCAGCCCCAGCATTTT. It codes for CASSFQGNQPQHF.

This chain connects TRBV29-1 to TRBJ2-2, with TRBD1 identical over 12 bases. The V segment lost 6 bases and the J segment 7 bases; nucleotides outside the gene matches: 6. Germline values: CDR1 SQVTM, CDR2 ANQGSEA. CDR3 length: 14 residues. CDR3: CSVRDRGLGGELFF. Written as DNA, the CDR3 is TGCAGCGTCCGGGACAGGGGGCTAGGCGGGGAGCTGTTTTTT.

The CDR3: CASSLVAGGSSYNEQFF. The DNA of the CDR3 is TGCGCCAGCAGCTTGGTAGCGGGAGGGAGCTCCTACAATGAGCAGTTCTTC. The chain couples TRBV5-1 to TRBJ2-1; 11 nucleotides agree with TRBD2. The germline gives CDR1 SGHRS, CDR2 YFSETQ. V lost 0 bases to trimming and J lost 0 bases; unmatched junction nucleotides: 2. The CDR3 sequence is 17 residues long.

The chain employs TRBV5-5 and TRBJ2-7; D is unclear. The CDR3 length is 13 residues. Germline V gene sequence: CDR1 SGHKS, CDR2 YYEKEE (reference sequence). V was shortened by 4 bases and J by 0 bases, with 8 bases between the two germline ends. The CDR3 loop is CASSHIRSYEQYF. The CDR3 DNA reads as TGTGCCAGCAGCCATATCCGCTCCTACGAGCAGTACTTC.

The V gene is TRBV7-8, the J gene TRBJ2-7, with D tentatively TRBD2 (5 bases). The CDR3 has 14 amino acids. Germline V gene lookup returns CDR1 SGHVS and CDR2 FQNEAQ. The V and J ends lost 1 base and 3 bases respectively, with 10 bases between them. CDR3 nucleotide sequence: TGTGCCAGCAGCTTAGGTAGAGGGAACTACGAGCAGTACTTC. Translation: CASSLGRGNYEQYF.

The chain has TRBV6-5 and TRBJ2-7; weak D call: TRBD2 (5 bases). CDR1 and CDR2 (germline): MNHEY, SVGAGI. The V end was cut by 5 bases, the J end by 5 bases, with 13 bases between. The CDR3 runs 13 residues. The CDR3 loop reads CASSLERAHEQYF. CDR3 sequence (DNA): TGTGCCAGCAGTCTGGAGAGGGCACACGAGCAGTACTTC.

V usage is TRBV19 and J usage is TRBJ2-7; tentative D call: TRBD2 (5 bases). Germline V lookup: CDR1 LNHDA, CDR2 SQIVND (reference sequence). This CDR3 region has 14 residues. Deletions cut 3 bases from V and 2 bases from J, with 11 bases between. The CDR3 coding sequence is TGTGCCAGTAGTATCTTCTCCGGGACCTACGAGCAGTACTTC. Translation: CASSIFSGTYEQYF. Combining the CDR3 with reference TRBV19 and TRBJ2-7 gives the whole variable domain DGGITQSPKYLFRKEGQNVTLSCEQNLNHDAMYWYRQDPGQGLRLIYYSQIVNDFQKGDIAEGYSVSREKKESFPLTVTSAQKNPTAFYLCASSIFSGTYEQYFGPGTRLTVT.

The V and J genes are TRBV7-9 and TRBJ2-7; TRBD1 aligns across 11 bases. Germline V gene lookup returns CDR1 SEHNR and CDR2 FQNEAQ (reference sequence). The CDR3 has 16 amino acids. V was pared by 1 base and J by 6 bases, with 8 bases of the junction left unmatched. The CDR3 nucleotides read TGTGCCAGCAGCTTAGTTCCTTGGACAGGGGGCGGCGAGCAGTACTTC. This encodes CASSLVPWTGGGEQYF.

The J gene is TRBJ1-5, the V gene TRBV4-3, with a tentative D call TRBD1 (5 bases). CDR3 length: 13 residues. Between the trimmed V and J ends, which lost 4 bases and 5 bases, there was a span of 9 bases. Germline assignment: CDR1 LGHNA and CDR2 YSLEER. The CDR3 DNA reads as TGCGCCAGCAGCCCAGGCAGGGATCAGCCCCAGCATTTT. Amino acids: CASSPGRDQPQHF.

The CDR3 here is CASSKGRGSDQPQHF. CDR3 nucleotide sequence: TGTGCCAGTAGTAAGGGACGGGGTTCCGATCAGCCCCAGCATTTT. This chain connects TRBV19 to TRBJ1-5, with D possibly being TRBD1 (5 bases). CDR3 length: 15 residues. Trimming removed 4 bases from V and 5 bases from J, with 15 bases in between. Germline V CDR1 and CDR2: LNHDA, SQIVND (reference sequence).

The chain is built from TRBV6-5 and TRBJ1-6, with 9 positions matching TRBD1. This CDR3 contains 14 residues. Germline-derived CDR1 and CDR2 are MNHEY and SVGAGI. With V trimmed by 5 bases and J by 7 bases, 3 bases remained unmatched. Here the CDR3 reads CASSPGTGNSPLHF. In DNA, the CDR3 is TGTGCCAGCAGTCCCGGGACAGGGAATTCACCCCTCCACTTT.

This chain uses TRBV6-5 with TRBJ2-1; D is uncertain. CDR3 length: 13 amino acids. The germline V gene encodes CDR1 MNHEY and CDR2 SVGAGI. Trimming left V 7 bases short and J 7 bases short, with 14 bases between. The CDR3 protein is CASIPQKRNEQFF. The CDR3 DNA reads TGTGCCAGCATCCCCCAGAAGAGGAATGAGCAGTTCTTC.

A single count supports this clone. The chain has TRBV12-3 or TRBV12-4 and TRBJ1-4; the D is unclear. CDR3 length: 12 amino acids. V lost 6 bases and J 8 bases, leaving 10 bases between the germline ends. The CDR3 spells CASSRLPEKLFF. The DNA of the CDR3 is TGTGCCAGCAGCCGTCTTCCAGAAAAACTGTTTTTT.

The chain uses TRBV2 and TRBJ2-5; perhaps TRBD1 as D (6 bases). Trimming stripped 6 bases from V and 1 base from J, with 21 bases between. The CDR3 has 17 amino acids. Germline-derived CDR1 and CDR2 are SNHLY and FYNNEI. The CDR3 protein is CASSPGRGSMSQETQYF. The CDR3, as DNA: TGTGCCAGCAGCCCCGGAAGGGGGTCCATGTCCCAAGAGACCCAGTACTTC.

This CDR3 reads CASRGSGTANYGYTF. In DNA, the CDR3 is TGTGCCAGCCGGGGGTCGGGGACAGCTAACTATGGCTACACCTTC. This chain connects TRBV28 to TRBJ1-2; 7 bases are shared with TRBD1. The CDR3 sequence is 15 residues long. CDR1 and CDR2 from the germline V gene are MDHEN and SYDVKM. V gave up 8 bases and J gave up 0 bases; unmatched junction bases: 9.

The V gene is TRBV7-6, the J gene TRBJ2-6; a possible D gene is TRBD2 (5 bases). CDR1 is SGHVS, CDR2 FNYEAQ, per germline. The CDR3 is 16 amino acids. Trimming took 7 bases from V and 3 from J, leaving 16 bases between them. The CDR3 sequence is CASTTSGGYGANVLTF. The CDR3 nucleotides are TGTGCCAGCACCACAAGTGGAGGCTATGGGGCCAACGTCCTGACTTTC.

This clone was seen a single time. The chain carries TRBV1 and TRBJ1-2; no check of the table's D call, TRBD1, against the DNA was made. TRBV1 is a recognized pseudogene. The CDR3 is 16 residues long. Here the CDR3 reads CTSSARMGLLPYGYTF. Here the CDR3 DNA reads TGCACCAGCAGCGCCCGGATGGGGCTGCTACCCTATGGCTACACCTTC.

The chain combines TRBV28 with TRBJ1-2; a weak D match, TRBD1 (6 bases). This CDR3 spans 13 amino acids. V lost 3 bases, J lost 4 bases, and 9 bases lay in between. Germline V gene sequence: CDR1 MDHEN, CDR2 SYDVKM. CDR3 nucleotide sequence: TGTGCCAGCAGTTTCTTGGACAGCTATGGCTACACCTTC. Translating it yields CASSFLDSYGYTF.